This T cell receptor beta chain was documented in a study of shared clonotypes between healthy human individuals. The germline gives CDR1 SGHDN, CDR2 FVKESK. Trimming shortened V by 2 bases and J by 5 bases, and 9 bases separated the two germline ends. This CDR3 region has 13 residues. The assay used deep level. Replicate PCRs for sorted subsets used around 200 ng DNA; this equaled 25,000 to 35,000 T cell genomes. Sequenced by immunoSEQ multiplex PCR; TCRdb stores in-frame clones only, minus some. There are roughly 2.5 million clones in the sample; just over 90% occur only once, and 0.13% to 0.15% lies in the top ten.

The sequencing sample was made of naive CD4+ T cells sorted from blood. The subset was: CD45RA+ positively selected. The chain uses TRBV14 and TRBJ1-1, with D possibly being TRBD1 (5 bases). The TCR sequence derives from a man younger than 30 in good health. The CDR3 loop reads CASSQYSGTEAFF. The CDR3 DNA sequence: TGTGCCAGCAGCCAATATTCAGGGACTGAAGCTTTCTTT.